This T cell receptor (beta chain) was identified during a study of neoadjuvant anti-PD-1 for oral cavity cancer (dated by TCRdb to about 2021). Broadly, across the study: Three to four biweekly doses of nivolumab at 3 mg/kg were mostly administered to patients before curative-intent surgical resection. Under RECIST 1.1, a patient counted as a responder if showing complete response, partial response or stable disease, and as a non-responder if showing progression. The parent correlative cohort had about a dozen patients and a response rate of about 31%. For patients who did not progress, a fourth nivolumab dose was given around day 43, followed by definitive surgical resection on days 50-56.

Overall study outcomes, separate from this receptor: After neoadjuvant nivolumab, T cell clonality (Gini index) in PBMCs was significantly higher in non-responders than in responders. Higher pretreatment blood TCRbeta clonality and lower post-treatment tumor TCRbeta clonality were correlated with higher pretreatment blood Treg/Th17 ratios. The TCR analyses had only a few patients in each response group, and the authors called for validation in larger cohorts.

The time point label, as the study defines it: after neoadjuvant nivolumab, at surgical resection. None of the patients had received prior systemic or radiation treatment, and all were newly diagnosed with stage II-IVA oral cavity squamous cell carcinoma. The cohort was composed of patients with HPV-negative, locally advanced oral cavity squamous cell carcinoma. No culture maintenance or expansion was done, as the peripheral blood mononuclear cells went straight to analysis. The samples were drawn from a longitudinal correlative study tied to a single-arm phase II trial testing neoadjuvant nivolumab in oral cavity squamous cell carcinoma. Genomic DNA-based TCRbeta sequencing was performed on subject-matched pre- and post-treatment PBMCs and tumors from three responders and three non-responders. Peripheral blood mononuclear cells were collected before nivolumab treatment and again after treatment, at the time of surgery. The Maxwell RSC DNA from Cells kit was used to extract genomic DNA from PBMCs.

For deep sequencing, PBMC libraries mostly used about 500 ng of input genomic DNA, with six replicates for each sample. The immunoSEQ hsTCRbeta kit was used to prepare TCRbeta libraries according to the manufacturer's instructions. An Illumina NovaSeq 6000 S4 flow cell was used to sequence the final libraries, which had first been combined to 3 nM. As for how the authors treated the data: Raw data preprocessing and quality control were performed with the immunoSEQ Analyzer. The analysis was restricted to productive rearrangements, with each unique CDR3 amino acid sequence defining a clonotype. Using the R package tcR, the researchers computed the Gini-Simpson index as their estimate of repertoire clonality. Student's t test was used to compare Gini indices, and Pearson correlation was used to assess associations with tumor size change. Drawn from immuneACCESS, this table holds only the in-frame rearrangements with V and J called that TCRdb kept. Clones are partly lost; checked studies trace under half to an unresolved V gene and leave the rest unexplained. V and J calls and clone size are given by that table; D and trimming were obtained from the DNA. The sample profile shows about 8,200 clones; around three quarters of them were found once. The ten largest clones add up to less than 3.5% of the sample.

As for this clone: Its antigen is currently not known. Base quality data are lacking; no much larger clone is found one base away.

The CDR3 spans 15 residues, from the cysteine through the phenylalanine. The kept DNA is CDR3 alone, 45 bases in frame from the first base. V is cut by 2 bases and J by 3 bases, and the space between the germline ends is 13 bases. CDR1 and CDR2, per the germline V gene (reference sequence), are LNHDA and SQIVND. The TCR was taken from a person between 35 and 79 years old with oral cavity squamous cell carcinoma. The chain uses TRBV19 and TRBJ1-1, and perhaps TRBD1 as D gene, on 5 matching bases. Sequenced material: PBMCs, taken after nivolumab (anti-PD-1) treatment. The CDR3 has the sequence CASSIQGTMYTEAFF. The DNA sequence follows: TGTGCCAGTAGTATACAGGGAACTATGTACACTGAAGCTTTCTTT.